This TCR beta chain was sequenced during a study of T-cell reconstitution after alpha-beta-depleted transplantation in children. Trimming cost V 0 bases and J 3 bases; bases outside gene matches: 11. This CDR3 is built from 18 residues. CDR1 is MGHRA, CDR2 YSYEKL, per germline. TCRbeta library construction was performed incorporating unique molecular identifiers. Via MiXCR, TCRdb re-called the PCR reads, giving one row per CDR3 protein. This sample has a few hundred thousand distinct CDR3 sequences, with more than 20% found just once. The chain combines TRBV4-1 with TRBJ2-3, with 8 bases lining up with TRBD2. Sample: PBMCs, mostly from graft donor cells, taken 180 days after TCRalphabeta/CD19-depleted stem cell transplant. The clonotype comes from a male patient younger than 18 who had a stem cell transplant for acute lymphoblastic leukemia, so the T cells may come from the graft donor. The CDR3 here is CASSQDPRRSGSTDTQYF. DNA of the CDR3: TGCGCCAGCAGCCAAGATCCCCGGAGGAGCGGGAGTACAGATACGCAGTATTTT.